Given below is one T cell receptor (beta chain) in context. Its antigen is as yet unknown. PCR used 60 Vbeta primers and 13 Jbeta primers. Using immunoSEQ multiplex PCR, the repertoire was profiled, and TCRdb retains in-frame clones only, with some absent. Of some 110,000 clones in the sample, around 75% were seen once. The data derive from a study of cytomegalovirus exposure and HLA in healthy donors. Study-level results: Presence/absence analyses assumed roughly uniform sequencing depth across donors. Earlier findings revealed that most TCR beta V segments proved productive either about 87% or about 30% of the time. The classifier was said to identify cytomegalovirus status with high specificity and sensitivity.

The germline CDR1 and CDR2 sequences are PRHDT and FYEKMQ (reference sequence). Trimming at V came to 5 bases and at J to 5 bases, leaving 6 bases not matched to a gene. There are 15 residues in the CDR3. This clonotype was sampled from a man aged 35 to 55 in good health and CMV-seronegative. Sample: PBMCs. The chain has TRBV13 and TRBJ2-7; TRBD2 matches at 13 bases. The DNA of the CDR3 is TGTGCCAGCAGCGCCGGGACTAGCGGGAACCACGAGCAGTACTTC. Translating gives CASSAGTSGNHEQYF. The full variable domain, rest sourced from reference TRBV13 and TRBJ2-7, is AAGVIQSPRHLIKEKRETATLKCYPIPRHDTVYWYQQGPGQDPQFLISFYEKMQSDKGSIPDRFSAQQFSDYHSELNMSSLELGDSALYFCASSAGTSGNHEQYFGPGTRLTVT.